This TCR beta chain was sequenced during a study of blood T cell repertoires in COVID-19. Original data processing: Reference gene primer amplification in the assay estimated nucleated cell counts. This table comes from immunoSEQ multiplex PCR, and its TCRdb copy is limited to in-frame clones, with some not included. From that table come the V and J calls and clone size; the DNA was used to work out D and trimming. This repertoire shows 400,000 to 550,000 clones, about 85% found once; its top ten account for approximately 2%. The length of the CDR3 is 15 residues. Germline CDR1 and CDR2: SGHRS and YFSETQ. V lost 0 bases, J lost 9 bases, and 16 bases lay in between.

This clonotype originated in a woman aged 18-29 years with acute COVID-19. This chain joins TRBV5-1 and TRBJ2-4; TRBD1 is a possible D gene (6 bases). The specimen was PBMCs or T cells enriched from blood (not recorded which). DNA of the CDR3: TGCGCCAGCAGCTTGGAGGGGGTTCAGTCGGGCATTCAGTACTTC. This translates into CASSLEGVQSGIQYF.